This TCR beta chain stems from a study of blood T cell repertoires in COVID-19. Study information: Samples of COVID-19 (acute and convalescent) were obtained from the United States, Italy and Spain. In each case, the material was cDNA or gDNA derived from T cells, B-cell-depleted T cells, or PBMCs.

Original processing methods: Amplification with reference gene primers provided the estimates of nucleated cell counts. Sequencing used immunoSEQ multiplex PCR; TCRdb keeps in-frame clones, though not all of them. V and J calls and clone size follow that table, whereas D and trimming were derived from the DNA. The data contain around 170,000 clones, around 77% of them singletons. CDR1 is SNHLY and CDR2 is FYNNEI in the germline V gene. This CDR3 has 15 residues. Between the trimmed V and J ends, which lost 3 bases and 3 bases, there was a span of 11 bases. Sequencing input: peripheral blood. The clonotype comes from a man between 65 and 79 years old with active or convalescent COVID-19. The chain has TRBV2 and TRBJ1-4, with a possible D match to TRBD1 (5 bases). The CDR3 DNA reads TGTGCCAGCAGTGAGCAGGGCATGGCTAATGAAAAACTGTTTTTT. Residues: CASSEQGMANEKLFF.